This T cell receptor (beta chain) was sequenced for a study of blood T cell repertoires in COVID-19 (dated by TCRdb to 2018 to 2021). General notes on the study: The collaborator samples originated in the United States, Italy and Spain and spanned the acute and convalescent phases of COVID-19. The material from the prospective study consisted of cDNA or gDNA derived from T cells, B-cell-depleted T cells, or PBMCs. Subjects who had been exposed to COVID-19, were actively infected with it, or had recovered from it provided the deeply sampled blood TCRbeta repertoires that made up the dataset. The repertoires were made available in a free public database intended to serve as a resource for research on the immune response to SARS-CoV-2. The samples were drawn from the first 160 participants of the ongoing ImmuneRACE study and from some 1,300 subjects provided by 6 global collaborators. Nearly every sample came with metadata listing a de-identified subject ID, COVID-19 status, age in years and sex. HLA class I and class II types, where available, came from metadata supplied by the sample provider rather than from assay-based typing.

TCRbeta CDR3 regions were amplified from genomic DNA using the immunoSEQ Assay, a bias-controlled multiplex PCR. The paper's data handling went like this. Nucleated cell counts per sample were estimated from amplification of reference gene primers within the assay. Sequence reads were collapsed and filtered to measure the absolute abundance of every unique TCRbeta CDR3 rearrangement. For each sample, productive Simpson clonality was calculated as the square root of Simpson's diversity index across productive rearrangements. Not all clones reach the TCRdb copy of this immuneACCESS table, which keeps in-frame sequences only. Checked studies attribute under half of the gap to unresolved V genes and leave the rest unexplained. V, J and clone size were drawn from that table, and D and trimming were deduced from the DNA. For this sample the table gives roughly 200,000 clones, of which approximately 86% were detected only once. The ten largest clonotypes hold about 4.6% of the sample.

Participants in the prospective study were enrolled through a virtual design, were aged roughly 18 to 90 years, and lived in approximately 25 United States geographic areas. In the prospective study, participants were assigned to cohorts based on the clinical history participants reported in a screening survey and a study questionnaire. Exposed participants had been in contact, within 2 weeks of entering the study, with a person who had a PCR-confirmed or clinician-diagnosed case of COVID-19. In the prospective study, mobile phlebotomists collected whole blood, serum and a nasopharyngeal or oropharyngeal swab from each participant. Over a roughly 2-month period, participants in the prospective study had the option of providing additional blood draws and questionnaires. Prospective study blood samples were shipped either frozen or at room temperature before DNA extraction. This clone was picked up one time. Its binding antigen is unknown. Base-call qualities are not available, and no considerably larger clone is one nucleotide away.

General study outcomes and caveats: Clinical and demographic metadata were provided uncurated, with the amount varying by source and participant.

The sequenced material came from PBMCs or T cells enriched from blood (not recorded which). The TCR was taken from a woman in her thirties who had been exposed to COVID-19.

In nucleotide form, the sequence is TGCGCCAGCAACTGGGACAAGCGACGCACTGAAGCTTTCTTT. The resulting protein is CASNWDKRRTEAFF. Recombination linked TRBV5-1 to TRBJ1-1, and the D gene may be TRBD1, 6 bases matching. The germline V gene provides CDR1 SGHRS and CDR2 YFSETQ. V and J are truncated by 6 bases and 4 bases respectively, leaving an intervening sequence of 16 bases. From the cysteine through the phenylalanine, the CDR3 covers 14 amino acids. The only DNA kept is the CDR3, 42 bases in frame from the first base.